Listed below are T cell receptor beta chains from one sample, sequenced in a study of metastatic and nonmetastatic thyroid tumors. MiXCR was used by TCRdb to re-call the PCR reads. The sample includes some 35,000 clones, less than 40% seen only once; the top ten take under 25%. The specimen was tumor tissue. The receptors were sampled from a female donor with papillary thyroid cancer or a benign thyroid nodule (not recorded which). Some clones in this sample may be carry-over from other donors' samples. Both conserved end residues are part of each CDR3. D genes are given only for firm matches. The size of a clone is reported for some rows only, either as once, few or many, or as a class for expanded clones.

DNA	CDR3	size	J	V	D
TGCGCCAGCAGCAAACAGGGGGCCACTAACTATGGCTACACCTTC	CASSKQGATNYGYTF	.	TRBJ1-2	TRBV4-1	TRBD1
TGTGCCAGCAGCTTAGCGGGAGGGATGGGGAATGAGCAGTTCTTC	CASSLAGGMGNEQFF	once	TRBJ2-1	TRBV7-2	TRBD2
TGTGCCAGCAGCGTAGCGGGGGGTACCTACGAGCAGTACTTC	CASSVAGGTYEQYF	.	TRBJ2-7	TRBV5-5	TRBD2
TGTGCCAGCAGCTTAGGGGTAGCGGGAGCCGCAGATACGCAGTATTTT	CASSLGVAGAADTQYF	.	TRBJ2-3	TRBV7-3	TRBD2
TGTGCCAGCAGCCCTGGCGGGCAGTATAATGAAAAACTGTTTTTT	CASSPGGQYNEKLFF	.	TRBJ1-4	TRBV5-5	.
TGTGCCAGCAGGCCAGGGACTAGCGGGACCCACCAAGGCCTCGAGCAGTACTTC	CASRPGTSGTHQGLEQYF	few	TRBJ2-7	TRBV6-5	TRBD2
TGCAGTGCTACCGCCGGGACAGGGGGCAATCAGCCCCAGCATTTT	CSATAGTGGNQPQHF	.	TRBJ1-5	TRBV20-1	TRBD1
TGTGCCAGCAGCCCAGCAATGTCTACCCCCGGGGAGCTGTTTTTT	CASSPAMSTPGELFF	.	TRBJ2-2	TRBV4-2	.
TGTGCCTGGAGTGTACAAGGCTGGGGGTACGAGCAGTACTTC	CAWSVQGWGYEQYF	.	TRBJ2-7	TRBV30	.
TGCGCCAGCAGCTTCGGAGCAACCGGCGCCGGGGAGCTGTTTTTT	CASSFGATGAGELFF	.	TRBJ2-2	TRBV5-1	.
TGCAGTGCTAGAGGGGAGGGAGGGAATGGCTACACCTTC	CSARGEGGNGYTF	.	TRBJ1-2	TRBV20-1	.
TGTGCCACCACCGGGACTAGCGGCCGCGAGCAGTACTTC	CATTGTSGREQYF	few	TRBJ2-7	TRBV6-1	TRBD2
TGTGCCAGCTCAGGGGTCGAGCAGAGCACAGATACGCAGTATTTT	CASSGVEQSTDTQYF	hyperexpanded	TRBJ2-3	TRBV18	.
TGTGCCAGCAGTGAACTCGGCCGGGGTAGGAGCTCCTACGAGCAGTACTTC	CASSELGRGRSSYEQYF	.	TRBJ2-7	TRBV6-1	.
TGTGCCAGCAGTTTATCCCACGGGACGAATCAGCCCCAGCATTTT	CASSLSHGTNQPQHF	few	TRBJ1-5	TRBV27	.
TGTGCCTGGCAACCTGGGGGGCAGGACACCGGGGAGCTGTTTTTT	CAWQPGGQDTGELFF	.	TRBJ2-2	TRBV30	.
TGCAGTGCGTTAACTAGCGGGAGTGTCAGTGAGCAGTTCTTC	CSALTSGSVSEQFF	.	TRBJ2-1	TRBV20-1	TRBD2
TGTGCCAGCAGCTTCGGTCAGGGTGGAGAGACCCAGTACTTC	CASSFGQGGETQYF	few	TRBJ2-5	TRBV7-7	.
TGTGCCAGCAGAACCCTTTCCGGGACAGGGTACTATGGCTACACCTTC	CASRTLSGTGYYGYTF	.	TRBJ1-2	TRBV6-1	TRBD1
TGTGCCAGCAGCTTAAATTCCAGGGCAGATACGCAGTATTTT	CASSLNSRADTQYF	.	TRBJ2-3	TRBV7-3	.
TGTGCCAGCAGTGACCAGGGGTATGCCCTAAACAATGAGCAGTTCTTC	CASSDQGYALNNEQFF	.	TRBJ2-1	TRBV6-1	.
TGCAGTGCTAGAGATATCCCAGATACGCAGTATTTT	CSARDIPDTQYF	.	TRBJ2-3	TRBV20-1	.
TGTGCCAGCAGTTCCGCCGGGGCAGGGAATACTGAAGCTTTCTTT	CASSSAGAGNTEAFF	few	TRBJ1-1	TRBV28	.
TGTGCCAGCAGCCCCCGATGGGGAACCGGGGAGCTGTTTTTT	CASSPRWGTGELFF	few	TRBJ2-2	TRBV13	.
TGTGCCAGCAGTCATATGGGAACAGGGATGAAGCATGGCTACACCTTC	CASSHMGTGMKHGYTF	few	TRBJ1-2	TRBV6-1	.
TGTGCCAGCAGTTGGGCTAGCGGGAGGGATACGCAGTATTTT	CASSWASGRDTQYF	.	TRBJ2-3	TRBV27	TRBD2
TGTGCCAGCCAGGGTGACAGAAACTATGGCTACACCTTC	CASQGDRNYGYTF	few	TRBJ1-2	TRBV6-1	.
TGCAGTGCCGCACCGGGCGCGGGTTTCACAGATACGCAGTATTTT	CSAAPGAGFTDTQYF	few	TRBJ2-3	TRBV20-1	.